This TCR beta chain is drawn from a study of cytomegalovirus exposure and HLA in healthy donors. Findings and limits, study-wide: The study had only CMV serostatus as immune exposure information. It was taken for granted in presence/absence analyses that sequencing depth across donors was roughly uniform.

The ends lost 8 bases at V and 2 bases at J; junction bases unmatched: 7. Germline CDR1 MGHDK, CDR2 SYGVNS. This CDR3 comprises 14 residues. Details on this clone: Antigen specificity is unknown.

This PCR relied on a set of 60 Vbeta primers and 13 Jbeta primers. The assay was immunoSEQ multiplex PCR, and TCRdb's table has in-frame clones only and misses some. This table has 150,000 to 200,000 clones, 80% appearing once. The TCR was taken from a man aged 25 to 45 in good health and CMV-seropositive. Specimen: PBMCs. This chain connects TRBV25-1 to TRBJ2-7; 9 nucleotides match TRBD1. CDR3 bases: TGTGCCAGCCGTCCCGGGACAGGGCCCTACGAGCAGTACTTC. It translates to CASRPGTGPYEQYF.